This T cell receptor beta chain was captured by sequencing in a study of shared clonotypes between healthy human individuals. The CDR3 is 16 residues long. CDR1 and CDR2 (germline): SGHNT, YYREEE (reference sequence). Trimming removed 6 bases at V and 1 base at J, with 19 bases between. Genomic DNA of each subset was evenly split across several immunoSEQ plates. Repertoires were generated with immunoSEQ multiplex PCR, while TCRdb's copy carries only in-frame clones and drops some. This table holds about 680,000 clones, less than 80% found once. The sequenced material came from memory CD4+ T cells sorted from blood. Sample subset: CD45RA-negative fraction. The TCR sequence derives from a woman aged 25 to 39 in good health. The genes are TRBV5-4 and TRBJ1-1; D may be TRBD1 (6 bases). This CDR3 reads CASTTIRGGGNTEAFF. The CDR3 DNA follows: TGTGCCAGCACGACTATCAGGGGTGGAGGGAACACTGAAGCTTTCTTT.